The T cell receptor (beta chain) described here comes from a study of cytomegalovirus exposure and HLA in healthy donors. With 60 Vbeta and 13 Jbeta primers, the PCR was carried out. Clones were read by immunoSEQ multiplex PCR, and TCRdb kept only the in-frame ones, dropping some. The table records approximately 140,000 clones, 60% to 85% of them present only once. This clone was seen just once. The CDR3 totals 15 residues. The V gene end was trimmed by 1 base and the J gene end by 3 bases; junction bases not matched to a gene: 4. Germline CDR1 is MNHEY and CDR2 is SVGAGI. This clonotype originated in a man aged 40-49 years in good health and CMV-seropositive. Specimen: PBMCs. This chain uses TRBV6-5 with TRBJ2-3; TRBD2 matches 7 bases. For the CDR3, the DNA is TGTGCCAGCAGTTACTACTCTAGCGGTACAGATACGCAGTATTTT. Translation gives CASSYYSSGTDTQYF.